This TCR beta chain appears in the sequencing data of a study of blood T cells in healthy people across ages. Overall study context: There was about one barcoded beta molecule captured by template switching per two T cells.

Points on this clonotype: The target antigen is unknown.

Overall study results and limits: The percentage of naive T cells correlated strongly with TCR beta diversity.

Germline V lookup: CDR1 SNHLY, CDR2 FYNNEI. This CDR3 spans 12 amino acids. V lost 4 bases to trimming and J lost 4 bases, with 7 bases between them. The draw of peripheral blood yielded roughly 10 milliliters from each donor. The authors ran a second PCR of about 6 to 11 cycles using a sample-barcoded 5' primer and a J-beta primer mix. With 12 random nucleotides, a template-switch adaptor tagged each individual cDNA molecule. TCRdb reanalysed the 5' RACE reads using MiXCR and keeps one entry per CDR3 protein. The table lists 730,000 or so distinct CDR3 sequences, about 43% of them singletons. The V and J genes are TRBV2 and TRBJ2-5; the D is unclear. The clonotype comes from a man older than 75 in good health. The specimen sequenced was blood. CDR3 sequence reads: CASSGRTETQYF. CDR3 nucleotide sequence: TGTGCCAGCAGTGGAAGGACAGAGACCCAGTACTTC. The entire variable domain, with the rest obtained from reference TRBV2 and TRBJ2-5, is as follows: EPEVTQTPSHQVTQMGQEVILRCVPISNHLYFYWYRQILGQKVEFLVSFYNNEISEKSEIFDDQFSVERPDGSNFTLKIRSTKLEDSAMYFCASSGRTETQYFGPGTRLLVL.